These 22 T cell receptor beta chains were all obtained from the same sample, sequenced in a study of spatial heterogeneity in lung cancer. Noted time point: sample taken at primary tumor resection. TCRdb ran MiXCR on the 5' RACE reads and lists one entry per CDR3 protein. The table has about 40,000 distinct CDR3 sequences, approximately 5.2% seen once. This specimen was PBMCs, taken at surgery. Receptors originate from a female donor with early-stage non-small cell lung cancer.

At least ten counts were recorded for this clonotype. The rearrangement joins TRBV7-8 to TRBJ2-1; D might be TRBD2 (5 bases). CDR3 size: 16 residues. With 2 bases removed from V and 0 bases from J, the gap between germline ends came to 11 bases. CDR1 is SGHVS and CDR2 is FQNEAQ in the germline V gene. For the CDR3, the DNA is TGTGCCAGCAGCTTAACCCAGCGGAGCTCCTACAATGAGCAGTTCTTC. Its translation: CASSLTQRSSYNEQFF. Looking up the rest from reference TRBV7-8 and TRBJ2-1 gives the full variable domain: GAGVSQSPRYKVAKRGQDVALRCDPISGHVSLFWYQQALGQGPEFLTYFQNEAQLDKSGLPSDRFFAERPEGSVSTLKIQRTQQEDSAVYLCASSLTQRSSYNEQFFGPGTRLTVL.

This clonotype was seen ten or more times. This chain links TRBV20-1 with TRBJ2-7; 7 bases are shared with TRBD1. Germline CDR1 DFQATT, CDR2 SNEGSKA (reference sequence). The junction had 11 bases not matched to a gene; V was cut back by 2 bases and J by 7 bases. The CDR3 is made up of 14 amino acids. CDR3 bases: TGCAGTGCTAGAAAAACAGGGGTCCAGGGAGAGCAGTACTTC. The encoded protein is CSARKTGVQGEQYF.

This clonotype has a handful of counts. This may be a read error: a much more frequent sequence differs by one nucleotide. The chain carries TRBV6-2 or TRBV6-3 and TRBJ2-6; D gene unclear. Germline loops: CDR1 MNHEY, CDR2 SVGEGT. The CDR3 contains 17 residues. V was pared by 10 bases and J by 0 bases, with 19 bases between. CDR3 coding DNA: TGTGCCAACATTAGCCCCTCACGGGCCTCTGGGGCCAACGTCCTGACTTTC. Amino acid sequence: CANISPSRASGANVLTF.

This chain links TRBV6-6 with TRBJ1-4; 11 positions match TRBD1. V shed 5 bases and J 10 bases; nucleotides not matched to a gene: 9. Germline assignment: CDR1 MNHNY and CDR2 SVGAGI (reference sequence). This CDR3 comprises 15 residues. The chain's CDR3 is CASSLGTGGKGKLFF. CDR3 bases: TGTGCCAGCAGTCTCGGGACAGGGGGAAAGGGAAAACTGTTTTTT.

In this sample, this clonotype turned up many times. The gene calls are TRBV20-1 and TRBJ2-4; D is perhaps TRBD1 (6 bases). Germline CDR1 is DFQATT and CDR2 is SNEGSKA (reference sequence). The CDR3 extends over 11 amino acids. CDR3 nucleotides: TGCAGCCCGGACAGATGGGACATTCAGTACTTC. Protein: CSPDRWDIQYF.

This clonotype showed up many times. This rearrangement joins TRBV19 to TRBJ2-3; no firm D call. The CDR3 contains 15 residues. Deletions cut 2 bases from V and 0 bases from J, with 9 bases between. Germline values: CDR1 LNHDA, CDR2 SQIVND (reference sequence). CDR3 DNA sequence: TGTGCCAGTAGTATAAGTGCCCAGAGCACAGATACGCAGTATTTT. Residues: CASSISAQSTDTQYF.

In this sample, this clonotype turned up many times. The chain has TRBV20-1 and TRBJ2-3; 11 bases line up with TRBD2. This CDR3 is 15 amino acids long. Trimming cost V 3 bases and J 3 bases; bases outside gene matches: 5. From germline, CDR1 is DFQATT and CDR2 SNEGSKA (reference sequence). DNA for the CDR3: TGCAGTGCTAGTGAACCTAGCGGGGGGACAGATACGCAGTATTTT. Its protein is CSASEPSGGTDTQYF.

This clonotype was seen many times. The chain couples TRBV11-2 to TRBJ2-3; no definite D call. The CDR3 consists of 16 residues. Germline-derived CDR1 and CDR2 are SGHAT and FQNNGV. Trimming shortened V by 5 bases and J by 3 bases, and 18 bases separated the two germline ends. CDR3 residues: CASSRLSAVGTDTQYF. The CDR3 nucleotides read TGTGCCAGCAGCCGCCTGTCCGCGGTGGGTACAGATACGCAGTATTTT.

This clonotype was picked up many times. The chain employs TRBV7-2 and TRBJ2-7; 7 bases map to TRBD2. Trimming removed 3 bases from V and 1 base from J; junction bases left unmatched: 6. The CDR3 length is 15 residues. Germline CDR1 is SGHTA and CDR2 is FQGNSA. In nucleotides, the CDR3 is TGTGCCAGCAGCTTTTCGGCGGGGGAGTCCTACGAGCAGTACTTC. Encoded protein: CASSFSAGESYEQYF.

In its sample, this clonotype was seen many times. The CDR3, as DNA: TGTGCTAGTGGCTCGGACTCTAACTATGGCTACACCTTC. Translated: CASGSDSNYGYTF. This chain links TRBV12-5 with TRBJ1-2; D ambiguous. V lost 6 bases to trimming and J lost 0 bases, with 8 bases between them. The length of the CDR3 is 13 residues. From germline, CDR1 is LGHNT and CDR2 FRNRAP.

This clonotype was detected many times. The rearrangement links TRBV5-1 to TRBJ2-1; D gene ambiguous. Germline V gene sequence: CDR1 SGHRS, CDR2 YFSETQ. The V end lost 0 bases, the J end lost 4 bases, and 5 bases lay between the germline ends. CDR3 length: 13 residues. In nucleotides, the CDR3 is TGCGCCAGCAGCTTGGGCGATTACAATGAGCAGTTCTTC. Residues: CASSLGDYNEQFF.

In this sample, this clonotype turned up many times. The chain couples TRBV25-1 to TRBJ2-1; maybe TRBD2 (5 bases). The V end was cut by 1 base, the J end by 4 bases, with 5 bases between. The CDR3 sequence is 13 residues long. Germline lookup yields CDR1 MGHDK and CDR2 SYGVNS. CDR3 loop: CASSESGYNEQFF. CDR3 bases: TGTGCCAGCAGTGAATCGGGGTACAATGAGCAGTTCTTC.

This clonotype was seen a few times. V and J are TRBV6-5 and TRBJ1-3, with unresolved D. CDR1 is MNHEY, CDR2 SVGAGI, per germline. The CDR3 loop spans 11 amino acids. V gave up 7 bases and J gave up 2 bases, with 3 bases separating them. CDR3 sequence reads: CASKAGNTIYF. CDR3 sequence (DNA): TGTGCCAGCAAGGCTGGAAACACCATATATTTT.

This clonotype was seen ten or more times. This CDR3 is CASSPFIHEQFF. CDR3 DNA sequence: TGTGCCAGCAGCCCTTTTATCCATGAGCAGTTCTTC. The rearrangement joins TRBV12-3 or TRBV12-4 to TRBJ2-1; no clear D. The length of the CDR3 is 12 residues. Trimming removed 6 bases at V and 8 bases at J, with 11 bases between.

The genes are TRBV6-5 and TRBJ1-6; D is unresolved. Trimming removed 2 bases at V and 7 bases at J, with 9 bases between. The CDR3 contains 14 residues. The germline V gene has CDR1 MNHEY and CDR2 SVGAGI. CDR3 bases: TGTGCCAGCAGTTACGGGGAGGGAAATTCACCCCTCCACTTT. Translated: CASSYGEGNSPLHF.

This clonotype has ten or more counts. V and J are TRBV12-5 and TRBJ2-6, with D hard to call. CDR1 LGHNT and CDR2 FRNRAP come from the germline V gene. Trimming pared 6 bases from V and 6 bases from J, leaving 9 bases between. There are 13 residues in the CDR3. The CDR3 coding sequence is TGTGCTAGTGGGGCCCAGGAGGCCAACGTCCTGACTTTC. Encoded protein: CASGAQEANVLTF.

This clonotype was counted between two and nine times. The V gene is TRBV12-3 or TRBV12-4, the J gene TRBJ2-1, with TRBD2 identical over 13 bases. The V and J ends lost 4 bases and 10 bases, in that order; junction bases with no gene match: 16. This CDR3 spans 18 amino acids. Written as DNA, the CDR3 is TGTGCCAGCAGTTCTCTGACTACTAGCGGGGGGGCCAAGGGAGAGCAGTTCTTC. Amino acid sequence: CASSSLTTSGGAKGEQFF.

This clonotype was recorded many times. This sequence joins TRBV5-1 and TRBJ1-2; TRBD1 might be the D (5 bases). CDR1 is SGHRS, CDR2 YFSETQ, per germline. The V end lost 1 base, the J end lost 9 bases, and 13 bases lay between the germline ends. The CDR3 loop spans 13 amino acids. CDR3: CASSLLGRTRYTF. For the CDR3, the DNA is TGCGCCAGCAGCTTGCTTGGCAGGACACGCTACACCTTC. Full variable domain (outside the CDR3, taken from reference TRBV5-1 and TRBJ1-2): KAGVTQTPRYLIKTRGQQVTLSCSPISGHRSVSWYQQTPGQGLQFLFEYFSETQRNKGNFPGRFSGRQFSNSRSEMNVSTLELGDSALYLCASSLLGRTRYTFGSGTRLTVV.

This clonotype was detected ten times or more. The chain joins TRBV28 to TRBJ2-5, with D perhaps matching TRBD2 (5 bases). Per the germline V gene, CDR1 is MDHEN and CDR2 is SYDVKM. The ends were cut back, 5 bases at V and 4 bases at J, with 26 bases in the middle. This CDR3 is 18 amino acids long. CDR3 in amino acids: CASSQPLRASTGAETQYF. Written as DNA, the CDR3 is TGTGCCAGCAGTCAACCGCTCCGGGCTAGCACCGGTGCAGAGACCCAGTACTTC. Using reference TRBV28 and TRBJ2-5 for the parts outside the CDR3, the full variable domain is DVKVTQSSRYLVKRTGEKVFLECVQDMDHENMFWYRQDPGLGLRLIYFSYDVKMKEKGDIPEGYSVSREKKERFSLILESASTNQTSMYLCASSQPLRASTGAETQYFGPGTRLLVL.

This clonotype was observed many times. The chain couples TRBV5-6 to TRBJ2-5, with 8 bases lining up with TRBD2. This CDR3 region has 15 residues. The ends lost 0 bases at V and 3 bases at J; junction bases unmatched: 4. CDR1 SGHDT and CDR2 YYEEEE come from the germline V gene. The CDR3 loop reads CASSLAETSEETQYF. CDR3 nucleotides: TGTGCCAGCAGCTTGGCCGAGACTAGCGAAGAGACCCAGTACTTC.

Many counts were recorded for this clonotype. The chain is built from TRBV11-2 and TRBJ2-3; D is ambiguous. The CDR3 is 12 residues long. Trimming removed 2 bases from V and 6 bases from J, with 6 bases in between. The germline V gene encodes CDR1 SGHAT and CDR2 FQNNGV. CDR3 amino acids: CASSLWQDTQYF. As DNA, the CDR3 is TGTGCCAGCAGCTTATGGCAGGATACGCAGTATTTT.

This clonotype showed up many times. This chain joins TRBV20-1 and TRBJ2-1; TRBD2 matches 15 bases. After removal of 6 bases from V and 1 base from J, the junction contained 10 bases not matched to a gene. The germline gives CDR1 DFQATT, CDR2 SNEGSKA (reference sequence). The CDR3 contains 18 residues. CDR3 in amino acids: CSAEGTSGGSLSYNEQFF. The CDR3 DNA follows: TGCAGTGCCGAAGGGACTAGCGGGGGGTCCCTATCCTACAATGAGCAGTTCTTC.